Listed here are 32 T cell receptor beta chains from one sample, sequenced in a study of CD8+ T cells in alopecia areata. Following extraction, RNA underwent reverse transcription to cDNA, which served as the sequencing template. Using immunoSEQ multiplex PCR, the repertoire was profiled, and TCRdb retains in-frame clones only, with some absent. The sample lists over 150,000 clones; over 55% were seen once. This sample comprised CD4+ T cells sorted from blood, obtained at week 0. These receptors all stem from a human donor with alopecia areata.

The chain recombines TRBV9 with TRBJ2-1; the match to TRBD2 covers 13 bases. The CDR3 has 18 residues. CDR1 SGDLS and CDR2 YYNGEE come from the germline V gene. Trimming removed 0 bases from V and 5 bases from J; junction bases left unmatched: 8. Here the CDR3 DNA reads TGTGCCAGCAGCGTAGCCCCCGGACTAGCGGGGGATCACAATGAGCAGTTCTTC. It yields the protein CASSVAPGLAGDHNEQFF.

This clone has a handful of counts. This chain uses TRBV29-1 with TRBJ1-1; D is uncertain. The length of the CDR3 is 13 residues. The V end was cut by 4 bases, the J end by 2 bases, with 11 bases between. The germline CDR1 and CDR2 sequences are SQVTM and ANQGSEA. Here the CDR3 DNA reads TGCAGCGTTGCTCCGTTCATAAACACTGAAGCTTTCTTT. This codes for CSVAPFINTEAFF.

The V call is TRBV9, the J call TRBJ1-2; a possible D gene is TRBD1 (6 bases). This CDR3 comprises 13 residues. Trimming stripped 4 bases from V and 8 bases from J, with 15 bases between. CDR1 is SGDLS, CDR2 YYNGEE, per germline. CDR3 DNA: TGTGCCAGCAGCCCCGGGGGGGCGCGGGGCTACACCTTC. It is translated as CASSPGGARGYTF.

This chain connects TRBV25-1 to TRBJ2-1, with 10 bases that match TRBD2. V shed 3 bases and J 1 base; nucleotides not matched to a gene: 0. Germline CDR1 is MGHDK and CDR2 is SYGVNS. The CDR3 sequence is 15 residues long. For the CDR3, the DNA is TGTGCCAGCAGTGATAGCGGGGGGTCCTACAATGAGCAGTTCTTC. This sequence encodes CASSDSGGSYNEQFF.

The V and J genes are TRBV9 and TRBJ2-7; 9 nucleotides match TRBD1. Germline lookup yields CDR1 SGDLS and CDR2 YYNGEE. V was pared by 0 bases and J by 3 bases, with 7 bases of the junction left unmatched. The CDR3 length is 16 residues. The chain's CDR3 is CASSVGGQGLVYEQYF. The CDR3, as DNA: TGTGCCAGCAGCGTAGGGGGACAGGGCTTGGTCTACGAGCAGTACTTC.

V is TRBV7-9 and J is TRBJ2-4; possible D gene TRBD1, 5 bases. This CDR3 has 14 residues. The germline V gene encodes CDR1 SEHNR and CDR2 FQNEAQ (reference sequence). V was shortened by 3 bases and J by 7 bases, with 13 bases between the two germline ends. The CDR3 sequence: CASSLAGWTNIQYF. The CDR3 DNA sequence: TGTGCCAGCAGCTTGGCAGGGTGGACGAACATTCAGTACTTC.

The chain combines TRBV29-1 with TRBJ2-7; D not resolved. The CDR3 has 14 amino acids. Germline assignment: CDR1 SQVTM and CDR2 ANQGSEA. V shed 4 bases and J shed 6 bases, with 19 bases lying between them. CDR3 residues: CSVGRNLASGEQYF. Written as DNA, the CDR3 is TGCAGCGTTGGGCGGAACCTCGCATCGGGCGAGCAGTACTTC.

This clone was detected only a few times. The V gene is TRBV29-1, the J gene TRBJ2-2; TRBD1 agrees at 8 bases. V was clipped by 6 bases and J by 2 bases; unmatched bases: 5. The CDR3 totals 14 residues. Germline V gene lookup returns CDR1 SQVTM and CDR2 ANQGSEA. The CDR3, as DNA: TGCAGCGTCCGACAGGGGACCAACACCGGGGAGCTGTTTTTT. Its translation is CSVRQGTNTGELFF.

This clone was seen a handful of times. This chain joins TRBV29-1 and TRBJ2-7, with D possibly matching TRBD1 (6 bases). CDR3 length equals 13 residues. CDR1 is SQVTM and CDR2 is ANQGSEA in the germline V gene. The V and J ends lost 7 bases and 3 bases respectively, with 16 bases between them. CDR3 region: CSARPTGNYEQYF. DNA of the CDR3: TGCAGCGCCAGACCTACAGGGAACTACGAGCAGTACTTC.

CDR3 coding DNA: TGCAGCGCCGGAGGGGGTACCGGGGCCAACGTCCTGACTTTC. Translating gives CSAGGGTGANVLTF. V gene TRBV29-1 combines with J gene TRBJ2-6, with D perhaps assigned TRBD1 or TRBD2 (6 bases each). Germline lookup yields CDR1 SQVTM and CDR2 ANQGSEA. The germline V and J ends were trimmed by 7 bases and 4 bases, with 14 bases remaining between them. This CDR3 is 14 amino acids long.

This clone was observed many times. The chain links TRBV7-2 to TRBJ1-4, with 9 bases aligning to TRBD1. The CDR3 sequence is 14 residues long. The J segment lost 13 bases and the V segment lost 5 bases, leaving 11 bases of the junction unmatched. Germline CDR1 reads SGHTA; CDR2 reads FQGNSA. CDR3 bases: TGTGCCAGCAGCCCAGGACAGGGGATTGAGTTACTGTTTTTT. Translated, it gives CASSPGQGIELLFF. Looking up the rest from reference TRBV7-2 and TRBJ1-4 gives the full variable domain: GAGVSQSPSNKVTEKGKDVELRCDPISGHTALYWYRQSLGQGLEFLIYFQGNSAPDKSGLPSDRFSAERTGGSVSTLTIQRTQQEDSAVYLCASSPGQGIELLFFGSGTQLSVL.

This chain connects TRBV29-1 to TRBJ2-3, with D possibly being TRBD2 (6 bases). There are 14 residues in the CDR3. Germline V CDR1 and CDR2: SQVTM, ANQGSEA. Trimming took off 5 bases at V and 1 base at J, with 13 bases between the two ends. The CDR3 region has the DNA TGCAGCGTTCGGGAGCGGCCCCGCACAGATACGCAGTATTTT. Its protein product is CSVRERPRTDTQYF.

The chain combines TRBV30 with TRBJ1-2; D uncertain. The CDR3 covers 12 residues. CDR1 is GTSNPN and CDR2 is SVGIG in the germline V gene (reference sequence). CDR3 in amino acids: CATTRILYGYTF. DNA for the CDR3: TGTGCTACCACCCGGATTTTATATGGCTACACCTTC.

The gene calls are TRBV4-3 and TRBJ2-1; perhaps TRBD1 as D (6 bases). CDR3 length: 17 residues. V was trimmed by 0 bases and J by 4 bases, leaving 16 bases between them. Germline assignment: CDR1 LGHNA and CDR2 YSLEER. DNA of the CDR3: TGCGCCAGCAGCCAAGATCTAAGCAGGGGTACTTACAATGAGCAGTTCTTC. Amino acids: CASSQDLSRGTYNEQFF.

This clone was detected once. J is TRBJ2-7 and V is TRBV29-1; D is perhaps TRBD2 (6 bases). This CDR3 contains 15 residues. The germline gives CDR1 SQVTM, CDR2 ANQGSEA. Trimming shortened V by 1 base and J by 6 bases, and 19 bases separated the two germline ends. The CDR3 coding sequence is TGCAGCGTTGAAGTGAGGCAGGGACTTGACGGCGAGCAGTACTTC. Translating gives CSVEVRQGLDGEQYF.

This clone showed up just a few times. The rearrangement joins TRBV2 to TRBJ2-7, with 9 nucleotides matching TRBD1. Trimming took 4 bases from V and 7 from J; bases not matched to a gene: 11. Germline V gene data show CDR1 as SNHLY and CDR2 as FYNNEI. This CDR3 is 15 amino acids long. CDR3 nucleotide sequence: TGTGCCAGCAGTGGGGGATCACAGGGGGCGCAAGAGCAGTACTTC. Protein: CASSGGSQGAQEQYF.

This chain uses TRBV20-1 with TRBJ2-3; D is unresolved. V was trimmed by 6 bases and J by 8 bases, leaving 12 bases between them. The CDR3 is made up of 11 amino acids. Germline values: CDR1 DFQATT, CDR2 SNEGSKA (reference sequence). DNA of the CDR3: TGCAGTGCCCGCCTCATGGGTACGCAGTATTTT. Protein: CSARLMGTQYF.

The V gene is TRBV4-3, the J gene TRBJ1-1; D gene ambiguous. Germline V gives CDR1 LGHNA, CDR2 YSLEER. The CDR3 totals 16 residues. V lost 4 bases and J lost 0, with 15 bases in between. For the CDR3, the DNA is TGCGCCAGCAGCCCGCAGTCTGGGATGGTGAACACTGAAGCTTTCTTT. Encoded protein: CASSPQSGMVNTEAFF.

This clone was seen a single time. The chain couples TRBV7-6 to TRBJ1-2; the match to TRBD1 covers 7 bases. Germline V CDR1 and CDR2: SGHVS, FNYEAQ. Losses at the gene ends were 5 bases for V and 9 bases for J; bases not matched to a gene: 9. This CDR3 has 13 amino acids. The CDR3 loop reads CASSHRDRASYTF. The CDR3 DNA reads TGTGCCAGCAGCCATCGAGACAGGGCGAGCTACACCTTC.

A few counts support this clone. The chain recombines TRBV6-1 with TRBJ1-1, with TRBD1 as a possible D gene (5 bases). Per germline, CDR1 MNHNS and CDR2 SASEGT. V lost 3 bases and J lost 4, with 12 bases in between. This CDR3 has 14 amino acids. This CDR3 reads CASSERGRGTEAFF. The DNA for the CDR3 is TGTGCCAGCAGTGAGAGGGGAAGAGGCACTGAAGCTTTCTTT.

The chain has TRBV18 and TRBJ2-1, with 9 positions matching TRBD2. The germline gives CDR1 KGHSH, CDR2 LQKENI. CDR3 length: 16 residues. With V trimmed by 8 bases and J by 9 bases, 17 bases remained unmatched. This CDR3 reads CASHLQPGLAGGEQFF. The CDR3 nucleotides read TGTGCCAGCCACCTTCAACCGGGACTAGCCGGGGGTGAGCAGTTCTTC.

The chain is built from TRBV30 and TRBJ2-3, with 9 positions matching TRBD2. V gave up 2 bases and J gave up 2 bases; unmatched junction bases: 8. Germline-derived CDR1 and CDR2 are GTSNPN and SVGIG (reference sequence). The CDR3 runs to 16 residues. CDR3 coding DNA: TGTGCCTGGAGTAGGAGCCTAGCGGGGAACACAGATACGCAGTATTTT. Translated: CAWSRSLAGNTDTQYF.

The J gene is TRBJ1-2, the V gene TRBV9; D is undetermined. The CDR3 is 15 residues long. V was shortened by 0 bases and J by 1 base, with 10 bases between the two germline ends. In germline, CDR1 is SGDLS, CDR2 YYNGEE. The CDR3 DNA follows: TGTGCCAGCAGCGTAGCTACGGCGGGTAACTATGGCTACACCTTC. Protein sequence: CASSVATAGNYGYTF.

The chain recombines TRBV30 with TRBJ1-1, with 7 bases aligning to TRBD1. CDR1 is GTSNPN, CDR2 SVGIG, per germline (reference sequence). V lost 6 bases to trimming and J lost 1 base; unmatched junction nucleotides: 5. The CDR3 contains 13 residues. The CDR3 sequence: CACSGQPNTEAFF. CDR3 DNA: TGTGCCTGCTCGGGACAGCCGAACACTGAAGCTTTCTTT.

J is TRBJ2-2 and V is TRBV5-1; 15 nucleotides align to TRBD2. The germline V gene encodes CDR1 SGHRS and CDR2 YFSETQ. V shed 4 bases, J shed 0 bases, and the junction held 4 bases outside the gene matches. This CDR3 is 18 amino acids long. The CDR3 bases are TGCGCCAGCAGCAAGGGACTAGCGGGGGGCGCGAACACCGGGGAGCTGTTTTTT. Translation gives CASSKGLAGGANTGELFF.

The chain links TRBV30 to TRBJ1-2; the match to TRBD1 covers 8 bases. With V trimmed by 1 base and J by 13 bases, 11 bases remained unmatched. Germline V gene sequence: CDR1 GTSNPN, CDR2 SVGIG (reference sequence). CDR3 length: 13 amino acids. The CDR3 sequence is CAWSADRGYGSTF. CDR3 coding DNA: TGTGCCTGGAGTGCAGACAGGGGTTATGGGAGCACCTTC.

This clone came up a few times. This chain joins TRBV27 and TRBJ2-4; a weak D match, TRBD2 (6 bases). The CDR3 spans 17 residues. Germline values: CDR1 MNHEY, CDR2 SMNVEV (reference sequence). V was trimmed by 8 bases and J by 0 bases, leaving 20 bases between them. The DNA of the CDR3 is TGTGCCAGCCGGCCGGCAGGGACTCTCCTAGCCAAAAACATTCAGTACTTC. Residues: CASRPAGTLLAKNIQYF.

The J gene is TRBJ1-2, the V gene TRBV5-6; 9 bases are shared with TRBD1. The CDR3 loop spans 13 amino acids. The V and J ends lost 4 bases and 6 bases, in that order; junction bases with no gene match: 4. CDR1 is SGHDT and CDR2 is YYEEEE in the germline V gene. CDR3 nucleotide sequence: TGTGCCAGCAGCGATACAGGGGGCAATGGCTACACCTTC. Its translation is CASSDTGGNGYTF.

This clone has a handful of counts. The rearrangement uses TRBV29-1 and TRBJ1-1; 10 bases are a match to TRBD1. CDR1 is SQVTM and CDR2 is ANQGSEA in the germline V gene. CDR3 length equals 13 residues. The V gene end was trimmed by 6 bases and the J gene end by 4 bases; junction bases not matched to a gene: 5. The CDR3 bases are TGCAGCGTAGACGACAGGGGGCCCACTGAAGCTTTCTTT. Its translation is CSVDDRGPTEAFF.

This clone was detected a few times. V usage is TRBV27 and J usage is TRBJ1-1, with D possibly matching TRBD1 (6 bases). CDR1 is MNHEY, CDR2 SMNVEV, per germline (reference sequence). Trimming took off 7 bases at V and 10 bases at J, with 16 bases between the two ends. This CDR3 is 12 amino acids long. The CDR3 DNA is TGTGCCAGCAAACGAGCAAGGGGGAGAGCTTTCTTT. Protein sequence: CASKRARGRAFF.

V usage is TRBV30 and J usage is TRBJ1-4, with D possibly matching TRBD1 (6 bases). The germline V gene encodes CDR1 GTSNPN and CDR2 SVGIG (reference sequence). V lost 2 bases and J lost 5, with 9 bases in between. This CDR3 is 13 amino acids long. The DNA for the CDR3 is TGTGCCTGGAGTTGGGGGGGCAATGAAAAACTGTTTTTT. It encodes CAWSWGGNEKLFF.

A few counts support this clone. The V and J genes are TRBV29-1 and TRBJ2-7, with D possibly being TRBD2 (5 bases). This CDR3 has 12 amino acids. Trimming shortened V by 4 bases and J by 2 bases, and 9 bases separated the two germline ends. Germline values: CDR1 SQVTM, CDR2 ANQGSEA. The CDR3 reads CSVGGIAYEQYF. CDR3 nucleotides: TGCAGCGTTGGAGGGATCGCCTACGAGCAGTACTTC.